The following is a TCR beta chain sequence with its context. What it recognizes is unknown. This entry belongs to a study of cytomegalovirus exposure and HLA in healthy donors. The study's findings and limits: Later analysis demonstrated an association between a missense DCLRE1C variant and TCR beta V- and J-gene trimming. In a later analysis, productive TCRs from donors in an Asian-associated ancestry cluster reportedly carried fewer N-insertions than the cohort mean. Sequencing depth across donors, presence/absence analyses assumed, was roughly uniform. Some TCR beta chains (around 160 of them) were listed as cytomegalovirus-associated.

The germline V gene encodes CDR1 LNHDA and CDR2 SQIVND (reference sequence). The CDR3 has 15 amino acids. Trimming took 6 bases from V and 4 from J; bases not matched to a gene: 12. PCR employed 60 Vbeta and 13 Jbeta primers. Repertoires were generated with immunoSEQ multiplex PCR, while TCRdb's copy carries only in-frame clones and drops some. The sample has under 150,000 clones, about two thirds seen once. V usage is TRBV19 and J usage is TRBJ2-7; TRBD1 agrees at 7 bases. The sequenced sample consisted of PBMCs. The clonotype originates from a human donor in good health. The CDR3 loop reads CASSARTGQFYEQYF. In DNA, the CDR3 is TGTGCCAGTAGCGCCAGGACAGGCCAATTTTACGAGCAGTACTTC. The whole variable domain, remainder taken from reference TRBV19 and TRBJ2-7, is DGGITQSPKYLFRKEGQNVTLSCEQNLNHDAMYWYRQDPGQGLRLIYYSQIVNDFQKGDIAEGYSVSREKKESFPLTVTSAQKNPTAFYLCASSARTGQFYEQYFGPGTRLTVT.